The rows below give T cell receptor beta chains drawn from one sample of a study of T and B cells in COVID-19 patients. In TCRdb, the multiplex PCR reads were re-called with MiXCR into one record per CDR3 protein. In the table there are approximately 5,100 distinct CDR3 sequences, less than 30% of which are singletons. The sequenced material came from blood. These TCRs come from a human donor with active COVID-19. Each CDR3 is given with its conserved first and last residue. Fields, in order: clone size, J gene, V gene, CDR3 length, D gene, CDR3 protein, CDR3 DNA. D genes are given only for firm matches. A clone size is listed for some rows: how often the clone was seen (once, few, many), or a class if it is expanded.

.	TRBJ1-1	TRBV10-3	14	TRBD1	CAISARTGNTEAFF	TGTGCCATCAGTGCGCGGACAGGGAACACTGAAGCTTTCTTT
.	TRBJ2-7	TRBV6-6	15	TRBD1	CASSYSTGGLNEQYF	TGTGCCAGCAGTTACTCTACAGGGGGCTTAAACGAGCAGTACTTC
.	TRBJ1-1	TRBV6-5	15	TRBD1	CASRQTQGRNTEAFF	TGTGCCAGCAGACAAACACAGGGGCGGAACACTGAAGCTTTCTTT
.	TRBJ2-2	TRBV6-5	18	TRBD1	CASSYSIAGGMSTGELFF	TGTGCCAGCAGTTACTCAATCGCAGGGGGCATGTCCACCGGGGAGCTGTTTTTT
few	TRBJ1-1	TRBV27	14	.	CASSLGRTNTEAFF	TGTGCCAGCAGTTTAGGCCGGACTAACACTGAAGCTTTCTTT
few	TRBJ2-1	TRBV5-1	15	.	CASSLGERAHNEQFF	TGCGCCAGCAGCTTGGGAGAACGGGCTCACAATGAGCAGTTCTTC
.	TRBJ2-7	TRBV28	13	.	CASSLTLAYEQYF	TGTGCCAGCAGTTTGACGTTAGCTTACGAGCAGTACTTC
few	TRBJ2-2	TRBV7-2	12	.	CASSSDTGELFF	TGTGCCAGCAGCTCAGACACCGGGGAGCTGTTTTTT
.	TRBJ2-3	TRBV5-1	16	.	CASSLTAGTSTDTQYF	TGCGCCAGCAGCTTGACCGCGGGAACTAGCACAGATACGCAGTATTTT
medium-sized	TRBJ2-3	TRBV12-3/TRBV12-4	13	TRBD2	CASSRGEPDTQYF	TGTGCCAGCAGTCGGGGGGAACCAGATACGCAGTATTTT
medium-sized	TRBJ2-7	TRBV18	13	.	CASSRETSYEQYF	TGTGCCAGCTCACGAGAAACTAGCTACGAGCAGTACTTC
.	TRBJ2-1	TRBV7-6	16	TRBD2	CASSLWTSGDYNGQFF	TGTGCCAGCAGCTTATGGACTAGCGGAGACTACAATGGGCAGTTCTTC
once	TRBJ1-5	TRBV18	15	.	CASSPPMGLTQPQHF	TGTGCCAGCTCACCACCGATGGGGCTGACTCAGCCCCAGCATTTT
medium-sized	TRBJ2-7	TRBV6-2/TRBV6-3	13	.	CASSYAIPREQYF	TGTGCCAGCAGTTACGCTATTCCCCGCGAGCAGTACTTC
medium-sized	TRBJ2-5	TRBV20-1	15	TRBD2	CSAKSTSGTQETQYF	TGCAGTGCTAAAAGTACTAGCGGGACTCAAGAGACCCAGTACTTC
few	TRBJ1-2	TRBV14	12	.	CASSQVGYGYTF	TGTGCCAGCAGCCAAGTTGGGTATGGCTACACCTTC
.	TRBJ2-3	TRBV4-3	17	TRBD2	CASSPTGLAGGPDTQYF	TGCGCCAGCAGCCCCACCGGACTAGCGGGGGGGCCGGATACGCAGTATTTT
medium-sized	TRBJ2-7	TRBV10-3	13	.	CAILVTGSHEQYF	TGTGCCATTCTAGTCACGGGTAGCCACGAGCAGTACTTC
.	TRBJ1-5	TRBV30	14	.	CAWSLAGEAQPQHF	TGTGCCTGGAGTTTGGCAGGGGAGGCACAGCCCCAGCATTTT
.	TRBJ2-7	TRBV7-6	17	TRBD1	CASSQARDTGGLGEQYF	TGTGCCAGCAGCCAAGCGCGCGACACAGGGGGCTTAGGCGAGCAGTACTTC
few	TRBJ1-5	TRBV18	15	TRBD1	CASSLGTGINQPQHF	TGTGCCAGCTCACTCGGGACAGGGATCAATCAGCCCCAGCATTTT
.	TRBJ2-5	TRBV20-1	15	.	CSARDQDGIVETQYF	TGCAGTGCTAGAGATCAAGACGGGATAGTAGAGACCCAGTACTTC
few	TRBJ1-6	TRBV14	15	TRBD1	CASSRLTGGTSPLHF	TGTGCCAGCAGCCGCCTGACAGGGGGTACTTCACCCCTCCACTTT
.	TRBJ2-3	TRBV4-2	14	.	CASSQGGSADTQYF	TGTGCCAGCAGCCAAGGAGGGAGCGCAGATACGCAGTATTTT
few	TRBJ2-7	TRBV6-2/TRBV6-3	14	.	CASSPRVVSYEQYF	TGTGCCAGCAGTCCGAGAGTTGTCTCCTACGAGCAGTACTTC
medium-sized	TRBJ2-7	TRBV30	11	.	CAWRLTYEQYF	TGTGCCTGGCGGCTTACCTACGAGCAGTACTTC
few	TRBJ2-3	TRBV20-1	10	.	CSAYTDTQYF	TGCAGTGCCTATACAGATACGCAGTATTTT
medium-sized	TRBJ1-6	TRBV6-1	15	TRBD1	CASKRTGFQNSPLHF	TGTGCCAGCAAGAGGACAGGGTTTCAGAATTCACCCCTCCACTTT
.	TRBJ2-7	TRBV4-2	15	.	CASSQEWQGEDEQYF	TGTGCCAGCAGCCAAGAATGGCAGGGGGAGGACGAGCAGTACTTC
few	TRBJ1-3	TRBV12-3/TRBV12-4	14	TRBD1	CASVYRGAGNTIYF	TGTGCCAGCGTATACAGGGGAGCTGGAAACACCATATATTTT
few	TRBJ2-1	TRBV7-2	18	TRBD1	CASNPWRTGKGPRDEQFF	TGTGCCAGCAACCCGTGGCGGACAGGGAAGGGGCCAAGGGATGAGCAGTTCTTC
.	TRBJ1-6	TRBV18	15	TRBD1	CASSLGQGSNSPLHF	TGTGCCAGCTCACTGGGACAGGGGAGCAATTCACCCCTCCACTTT
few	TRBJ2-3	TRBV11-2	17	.	CASSLDLPLGGADTQYF	TGTGCCAGCAGCTTAGATTTGCCACTAGGAGGGGCAGATACGCAGTATTTT
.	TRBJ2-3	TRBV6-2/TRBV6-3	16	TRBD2	CASSPGGTSGTDTQYF	TGTGCCAGCAGCCCAGGCGGGACTAGCGGCACAGATACGCAGTATTTT
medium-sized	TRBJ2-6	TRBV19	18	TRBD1	CASSTGTGKLGGANVLTF	TGTGCCAGTAGTACCGGGACAGGGAAACTTGGCGGGGCCAACGTCCTGACTTTC
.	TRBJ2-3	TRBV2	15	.	CASSEYSRGTDTQYF	TGTGCCAGCAGTGAGTACAGCCGGGGGACAGATACGCAGTATTTT
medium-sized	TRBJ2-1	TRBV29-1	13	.	CSGLRQSGHEQFF	TGCAGCGGCCTCCGTCAGTCCGGGCATGAGCAGTTCTTC
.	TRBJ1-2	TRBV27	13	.	CASSSRTGYGYTF	TGTGCCAGCAGTTCCCGCACAGGCTATGGCTACACCTTC
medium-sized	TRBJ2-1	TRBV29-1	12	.	CSVSRGVGGQFF	TGCAGCGTTTCCCGCGGGGTGGGTGGGCAGTTCTTC
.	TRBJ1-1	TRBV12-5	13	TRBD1	CASGLDRGREAFF	TGTGCTAGTGGCTTGGACAGGGGCCGTGAAGCTTTCTTT
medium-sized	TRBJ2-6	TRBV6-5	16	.	CASGHYEGTGANVLTF	TGTGCCAGCGGCCATTACGAGGGGACTGGGGCCAACGTCCTGACTTTC
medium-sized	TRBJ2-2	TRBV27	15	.	CASTKWTRNTGELFF	TGTGCCAGCACTAAATGGACACGGAACACCGGGGAGCTGTTTTTT
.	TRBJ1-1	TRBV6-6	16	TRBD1	CASSPTRDRVGTEAFF	TGTGCCAGCAGTCCAACGAGGGACAGGGTAGGGACTGAAGCTTTCTTT
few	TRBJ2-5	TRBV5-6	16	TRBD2	CASSFRTRRNQETQYF	TGTGCCAGCAGCTTCCGGACTAGGCGAAACCAAGAGACCCAGTACTTC
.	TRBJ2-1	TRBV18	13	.	CASSPGGFNEQFF	TGTGCCAGCTCACCAGGGGGCTTCAATGAGCAGTTCTTC
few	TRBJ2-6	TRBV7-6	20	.	CASSLWGPHSASSGANVLTF	TGTGCCAGCAGCTTGTGGGGCCCCCACAGCGCTAGCTCTGGGGCCAACGTCCTGACTTTC
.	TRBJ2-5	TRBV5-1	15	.	CASSLSASEQETQYF	TGTGCCAGCAGCTTATCGGCTAGCGAGCAAGAGACCCAGTACTTC
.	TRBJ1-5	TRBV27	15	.	CASSLWDDGNQPQHF	TGTGCCAGCAGTTTATGGGACGATGGCAATCAGCCCCAGCATTTT
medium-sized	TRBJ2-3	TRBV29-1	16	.	CSVEDGAGAVTDTQYF	TGCAGCGTTGAAGATGGGGCAGGAGCGGTCACAGATACGCAGTATTTT
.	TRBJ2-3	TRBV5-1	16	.	CASSPLPDTFTDTQYF	TGCGCCAGCAGCCCTCTTCCGGACACTTTCACAGATACGCAGTATTTT
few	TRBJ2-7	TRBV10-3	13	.	CAIKGAASYEQYF	TGTGCCATCAAAGGAGCGGCATCCTACGAGCAGTACTTC
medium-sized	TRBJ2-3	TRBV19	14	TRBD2	CASTVAGALDTQYF	TGTGCCAGTACCGTAGCGGGAGCGCTAGATACGCAGTATTTT
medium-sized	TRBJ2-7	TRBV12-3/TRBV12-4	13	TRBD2	CASGGGQNYEQYF	TGTGCCAGCGGCGGGGGTCAGAACTACGAGCAGTACTTC
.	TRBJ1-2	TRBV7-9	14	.	CASSSERGDYGYTF	TGTGCCAGCAGCTCCGAGCGGGGCGACTATGGCTACACCTTC
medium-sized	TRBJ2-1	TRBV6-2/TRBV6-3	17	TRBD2	CASRFGTSGAADNEQFF	TGTGCCAGCCGGTTCGGGACTAGCGGAGCGGCGGATAATGAGCAGTTCTTC
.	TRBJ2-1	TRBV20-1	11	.	CSAREGIEQFF	TGCAGTGCTAGAGAAGGGATTGAGCAGTTCTTC
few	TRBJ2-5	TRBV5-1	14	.	CASSLGTVQETQYF	TGCGCCAGCAGCTTGGGGACAGTCCAAGAGACCCAGTACTTC